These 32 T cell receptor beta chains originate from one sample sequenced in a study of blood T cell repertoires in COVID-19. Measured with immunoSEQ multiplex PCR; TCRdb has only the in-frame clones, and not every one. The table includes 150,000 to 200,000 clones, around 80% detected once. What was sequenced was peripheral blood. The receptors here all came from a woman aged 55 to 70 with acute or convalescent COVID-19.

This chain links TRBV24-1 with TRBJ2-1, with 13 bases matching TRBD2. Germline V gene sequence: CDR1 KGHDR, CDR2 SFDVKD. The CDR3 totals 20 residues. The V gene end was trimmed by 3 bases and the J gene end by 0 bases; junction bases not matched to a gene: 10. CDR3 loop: CATSDTRTSGGPSSYNEQFF. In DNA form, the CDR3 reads TGTGCCACCAGTGATACCCGGACTAGCGGGGGCCCGAGCTCCTACAATGAGCAGTTCTTC.

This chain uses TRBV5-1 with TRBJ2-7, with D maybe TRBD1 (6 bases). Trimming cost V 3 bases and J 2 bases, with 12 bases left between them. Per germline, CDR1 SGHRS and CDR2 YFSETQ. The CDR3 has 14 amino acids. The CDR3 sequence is CASSSPDRAYEQYF. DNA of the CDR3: TGCGCCAGCAGCTCTCCGGACAGAGCCTACGAGCAGTACTTC.

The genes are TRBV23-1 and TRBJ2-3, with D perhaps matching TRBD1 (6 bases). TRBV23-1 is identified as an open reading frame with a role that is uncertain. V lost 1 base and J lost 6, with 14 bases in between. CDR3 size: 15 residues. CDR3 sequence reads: CASSQFPQGPDTQYF. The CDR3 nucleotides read TGCGCCAGCAGTCAATTCCCCCAGGGGCCCGATACGCAGTATTTT.

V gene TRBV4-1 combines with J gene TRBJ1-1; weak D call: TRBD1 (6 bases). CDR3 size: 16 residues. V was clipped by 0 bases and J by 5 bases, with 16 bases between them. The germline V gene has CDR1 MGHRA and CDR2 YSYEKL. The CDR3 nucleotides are TGCGCCAGCAGCCAAGATCTTCAGGGGCGCGGAACTGAAGCTTTCTTT. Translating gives CASSQDLQGRGTEAFF.

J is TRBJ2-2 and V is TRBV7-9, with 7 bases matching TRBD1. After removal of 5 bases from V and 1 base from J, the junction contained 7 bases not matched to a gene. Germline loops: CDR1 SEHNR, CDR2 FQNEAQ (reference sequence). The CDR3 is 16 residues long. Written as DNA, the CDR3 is TGTGCCAGCAGCACACTACAGGGGAAGAACACCGGGGAGCTGTTTTTT. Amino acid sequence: CASSTLQGKNTGELFF.

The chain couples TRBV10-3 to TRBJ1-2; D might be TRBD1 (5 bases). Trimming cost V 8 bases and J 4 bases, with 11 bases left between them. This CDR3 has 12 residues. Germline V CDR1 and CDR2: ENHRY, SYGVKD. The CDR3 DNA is TGTGCCATCGGTTGGCAGGGCTATGGCTACACCTTC. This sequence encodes CAIGWQGYGYTF.

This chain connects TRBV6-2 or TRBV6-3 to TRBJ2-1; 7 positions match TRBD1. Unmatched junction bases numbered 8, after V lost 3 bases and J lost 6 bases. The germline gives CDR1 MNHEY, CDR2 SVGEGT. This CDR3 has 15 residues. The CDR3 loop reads CASSYPPTGINEQFF. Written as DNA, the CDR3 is TGTGCCAGCAGTTATCCTCCGACAGGGATCAATGAGCAGTTCTTC.

The CDR3 reads CASSTGSYEQYF. In nucleotides, the CDR3 is TGTGCCAGCTCAACGGGGTCCTACGAGCAGTACTTC. The chain combines TRBV18 with TRBJ2-7; D perhaps matches TRBD2 (5 bases). Germline V gene lookup returns CDR1 KGHSH and CDR2 LQKENI. This CDR3 is built from 12 residues. The V end lost 5 bases, the J end lost 1 base, and 6 bases lay between the germline ends.

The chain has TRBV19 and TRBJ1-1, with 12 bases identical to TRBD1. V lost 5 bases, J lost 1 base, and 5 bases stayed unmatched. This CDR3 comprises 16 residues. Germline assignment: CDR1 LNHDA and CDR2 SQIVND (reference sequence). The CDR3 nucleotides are TGTGCCAGTAGTTTTGGGACAGGGGGCAGGAACACTGAAGCTTTCTTT. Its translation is CASSFGTGGRNTEAFF.

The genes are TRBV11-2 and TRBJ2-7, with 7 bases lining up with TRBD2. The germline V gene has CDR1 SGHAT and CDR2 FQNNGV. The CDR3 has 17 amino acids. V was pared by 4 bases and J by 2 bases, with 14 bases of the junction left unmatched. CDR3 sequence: CASSYLSWEGSTYEQYF. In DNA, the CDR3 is TGTGCCAGCAGCTACCTCAGCTGGGAGGGTTCTACCTACGAGCAGTACTTC.

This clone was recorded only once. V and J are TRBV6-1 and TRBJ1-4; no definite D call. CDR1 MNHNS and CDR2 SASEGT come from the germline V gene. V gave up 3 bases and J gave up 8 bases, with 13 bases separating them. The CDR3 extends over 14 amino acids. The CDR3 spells CASSDRHEGEKLFF. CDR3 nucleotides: TGTGCCAGCAGTGATAGACACGAAGGCGAAAAACTGTTTTTT.

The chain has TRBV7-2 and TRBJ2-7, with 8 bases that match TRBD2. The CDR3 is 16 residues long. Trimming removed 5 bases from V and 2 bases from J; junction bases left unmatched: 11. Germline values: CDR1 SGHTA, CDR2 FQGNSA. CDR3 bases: TGTGCCAGCAGCCTCGGCGGGGGGAAGGGAGCCTACGAGCAGTACTTC. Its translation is CASSLGGGKGAYEQYF.

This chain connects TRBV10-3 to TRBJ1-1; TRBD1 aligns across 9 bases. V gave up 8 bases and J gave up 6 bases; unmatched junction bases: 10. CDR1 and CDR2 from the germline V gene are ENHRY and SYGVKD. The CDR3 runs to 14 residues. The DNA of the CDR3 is TGTGCCATCGGTTCCATCGGACAGGGGTCTGAAGCTTTCTTT. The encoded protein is CAIGSIGQGSEAFF.

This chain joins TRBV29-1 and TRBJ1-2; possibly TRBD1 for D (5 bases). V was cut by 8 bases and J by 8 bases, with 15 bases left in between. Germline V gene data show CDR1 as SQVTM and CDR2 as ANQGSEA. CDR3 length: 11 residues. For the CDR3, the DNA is TGCAGCATACTCAGGGCGAAAGGCTACACCTTC. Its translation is CSILRAKGYTF. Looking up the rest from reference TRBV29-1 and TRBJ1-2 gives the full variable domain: SAVISQKPSRDICQRGTSLTIQCQVDSQVTMMFWYRQQPGQSLTLIATANQGSEATYESGFVIDKFPISRPNLTFSTLTVSNMSPEDSSIYLCSILRAKGYTFGSGTRLTVV.

CDR3 residues: CASSVGGSYEQYF. The CDR3 DNA reads as TGTGCCAGTAGTGTTGGTGGGAGCTACGAGCAGTACTTC. The chain joins TRBV19 to TRBJ2-7; possibly TRBD2 for D (5 bases). This CDR3 has 13 amino acids. Trimming removed 5 bases at V and 3 bases at J, with 11 bases between. Germline V lookup: CDR1 LNHDA, CDR2 SQIVND (reference sequence).

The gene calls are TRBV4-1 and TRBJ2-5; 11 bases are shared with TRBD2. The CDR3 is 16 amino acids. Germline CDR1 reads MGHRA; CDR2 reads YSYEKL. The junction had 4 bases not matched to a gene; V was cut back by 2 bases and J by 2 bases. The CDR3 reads CASSQFRLAGQETQYF. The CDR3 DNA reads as TGCGCCAGCAGCCAATTTCGACTAGCGGGACAAGAGACCCAGTACTTC.

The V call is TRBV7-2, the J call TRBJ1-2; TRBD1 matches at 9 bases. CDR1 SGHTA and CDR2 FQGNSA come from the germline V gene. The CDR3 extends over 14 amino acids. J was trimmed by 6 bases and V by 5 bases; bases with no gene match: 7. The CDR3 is CASSPGQGQDGYTF. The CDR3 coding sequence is TGTGCCAGCAGCCCTGGACAGGGGCAGGATGGCTACACCTTC.

The CDR3 region is CASSSETNYGYTF. The CDR3 DNA sequence: TGTGCCAGCAGCTCCGAGACAAACTATGGCTACACCTTC. This chain connects TRBV7-2 to TRBJ1-2, with D unresolved. This CDR3 has 13 residues. Per germline, CDR1 SGHTA and CDR2 FQGNSA. V was shortened by 4 bases and J by 2 bases, with 8 bases between the two germline ends.

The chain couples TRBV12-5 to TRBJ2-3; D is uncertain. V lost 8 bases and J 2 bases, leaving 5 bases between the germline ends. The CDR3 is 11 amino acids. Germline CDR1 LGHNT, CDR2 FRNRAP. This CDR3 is CASSNTDTQYF. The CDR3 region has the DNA TGTGCTAGTTCCAACACAGATACGCAGTATTTT.

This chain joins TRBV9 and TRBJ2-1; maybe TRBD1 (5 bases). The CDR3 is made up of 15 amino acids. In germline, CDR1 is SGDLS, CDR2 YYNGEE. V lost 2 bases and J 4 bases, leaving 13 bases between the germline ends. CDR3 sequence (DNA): TGTGCCAGCAGCGTCAAAGGGGCCCTGTACAATGAGCAGTTCTTC. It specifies CASSVKGALYNEQFF.

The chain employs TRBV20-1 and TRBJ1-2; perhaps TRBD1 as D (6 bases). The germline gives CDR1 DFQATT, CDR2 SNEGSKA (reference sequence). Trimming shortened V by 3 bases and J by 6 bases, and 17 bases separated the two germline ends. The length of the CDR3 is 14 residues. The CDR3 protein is CSASLGQLYNGYTF. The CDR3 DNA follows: TGCAGTGCTAGTCTAGGACAGTTGTATAATGGCTACACCTTC.

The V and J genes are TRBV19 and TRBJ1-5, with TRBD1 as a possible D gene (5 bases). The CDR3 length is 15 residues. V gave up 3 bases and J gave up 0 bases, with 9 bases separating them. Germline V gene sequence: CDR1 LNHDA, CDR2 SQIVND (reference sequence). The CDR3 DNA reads TGTGCCAGTAGTATCAGACAGATTAGCAATCAGCCCCAGCATTTT. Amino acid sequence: CASSIRQISNQPQHF.

The CDR3 sequence is CASSSTSGAYEQYF. The CDR3 bases are TGTGCCAGCAGCTCCACTAGCGGGGCCTACGAGCAGTACTTC. The V gene is TRBV7-2, the J gene TRBJ2-7; 10 bases agree with TRBD2. The trim removed 4 bases at V and 2 bases at J, leaving 2 bases unmatched. The CDR3 consists of 14 residues. CDR1 is SGHTA and CDR2 is FQGNSA in the germline V gene.

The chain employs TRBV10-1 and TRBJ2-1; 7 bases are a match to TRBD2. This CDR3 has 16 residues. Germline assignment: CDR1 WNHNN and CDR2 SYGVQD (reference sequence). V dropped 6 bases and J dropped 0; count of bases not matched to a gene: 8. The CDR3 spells CASRGLGGSSYNEQFF. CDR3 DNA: TGCGCCAGCAGAGGACTAGGAGGAAGCTCCTACAATGAGCAGTTCTTC.

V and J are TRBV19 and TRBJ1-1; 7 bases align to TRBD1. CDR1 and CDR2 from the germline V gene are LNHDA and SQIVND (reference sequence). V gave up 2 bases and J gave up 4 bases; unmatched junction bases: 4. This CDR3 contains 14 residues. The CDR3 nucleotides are TGTGCCAGTAGTATAACGGCAGGGGGCACTGAAGCTTTCTTT. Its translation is CASSITAGGTEAFF.

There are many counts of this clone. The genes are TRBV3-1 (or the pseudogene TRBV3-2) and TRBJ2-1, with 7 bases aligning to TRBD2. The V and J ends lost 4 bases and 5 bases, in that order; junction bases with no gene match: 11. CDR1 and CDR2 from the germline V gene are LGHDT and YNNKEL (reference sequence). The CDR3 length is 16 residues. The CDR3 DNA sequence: TGTGCCAGCAGCCCCCGACGCGGGGGTTCCGACAATGAGCAGTTCTTC. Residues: CASSPRRGGSDNEQFF.

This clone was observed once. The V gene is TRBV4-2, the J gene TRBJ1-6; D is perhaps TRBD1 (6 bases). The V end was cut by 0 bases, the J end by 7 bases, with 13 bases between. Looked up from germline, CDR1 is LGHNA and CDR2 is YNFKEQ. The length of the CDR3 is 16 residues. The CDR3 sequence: CASSQDGTTVNSPLHF. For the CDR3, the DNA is TGTGCCAGCAGCCAAGATGGGACAACAGTCAATTCACCCCTCCACTTT.

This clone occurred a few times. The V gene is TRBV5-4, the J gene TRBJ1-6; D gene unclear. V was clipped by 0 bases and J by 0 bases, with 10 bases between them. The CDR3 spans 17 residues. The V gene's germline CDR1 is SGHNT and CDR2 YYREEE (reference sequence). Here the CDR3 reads CASSLGLQSSYNSPLHF. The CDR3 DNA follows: TGTGCCAGCAGCTTGGGACTCCAGAGCTCCTATAATTCACCCCTCCACTTT.

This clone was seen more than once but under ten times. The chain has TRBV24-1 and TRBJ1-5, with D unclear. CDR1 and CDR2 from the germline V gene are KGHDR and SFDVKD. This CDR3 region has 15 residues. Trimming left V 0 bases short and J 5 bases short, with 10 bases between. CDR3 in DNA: TGTGCCACCAGTGATTTGCGGAGGAAAGATCAGCCCCAGCATTTT. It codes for CATSDLRRKDQPQHF.

The CDR3 nucleotides read TGTGCCAGCAGCTTGGGGGGCACAAAACCCTACGAGCAGTACTTC. Encoded protein: CASSLGGTKPYEQYF. The chain employs TRBV5-6 and TRBJ2-7; tentative D call: TRBD1 (5 bases). The germline V gene encodes CDR1 SGHDT and CDR2 YYEEEE. The V end lost 0 bases, the J end lost 2 bases, and 12 bases lay between the germline ends. CDR3 length: 15 residues.

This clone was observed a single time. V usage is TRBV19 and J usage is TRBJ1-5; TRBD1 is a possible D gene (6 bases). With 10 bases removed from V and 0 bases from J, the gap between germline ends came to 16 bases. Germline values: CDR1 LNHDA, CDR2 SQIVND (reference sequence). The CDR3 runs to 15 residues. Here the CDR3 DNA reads TGTGCCACGCAATTGGGACAATATAGCAATCAGCCCCAGCATTTT. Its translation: CATQLGQYSNQPQHF. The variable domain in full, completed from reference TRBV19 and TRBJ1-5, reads DGGITQSPKYLFRKEGQNVTLSCEQNLNHDAMYWYRQDPGQGLRLIYYSQIVNDFQKGDIAEGYSVSREKKESFPLTVTSAQKNPTAFYLCATQLGQYSNQPQHFGDGTRLSIL.

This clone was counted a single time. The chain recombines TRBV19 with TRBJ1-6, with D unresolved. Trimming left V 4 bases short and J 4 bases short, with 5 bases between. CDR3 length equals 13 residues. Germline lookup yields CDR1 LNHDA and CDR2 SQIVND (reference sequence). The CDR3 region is CASSSTYNSPLHF. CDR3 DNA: TGTGCCAGTAGTAGTACTTATAATTCACCCCTCCACTTT.